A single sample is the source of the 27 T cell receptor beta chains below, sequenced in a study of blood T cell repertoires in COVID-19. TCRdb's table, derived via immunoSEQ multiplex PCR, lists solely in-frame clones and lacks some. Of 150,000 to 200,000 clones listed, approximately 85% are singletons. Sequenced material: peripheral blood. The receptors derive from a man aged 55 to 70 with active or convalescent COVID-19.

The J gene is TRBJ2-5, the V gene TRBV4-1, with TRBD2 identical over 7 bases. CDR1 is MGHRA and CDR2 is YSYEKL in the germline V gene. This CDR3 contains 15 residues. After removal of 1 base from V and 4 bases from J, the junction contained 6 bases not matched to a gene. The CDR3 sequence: CASSQGPGLLETQYF. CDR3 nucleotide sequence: TGCGCCAGCAGCCAAGGTCCGGGACTACTAGAGACCCAGTACTTC.

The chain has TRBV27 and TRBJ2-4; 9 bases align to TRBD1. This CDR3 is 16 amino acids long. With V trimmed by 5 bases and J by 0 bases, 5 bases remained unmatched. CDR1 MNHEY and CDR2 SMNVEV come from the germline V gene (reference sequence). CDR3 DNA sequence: TGTGCCAGCAGTCAACAGGGGGCTGGAGCCAAAAACATTCAGTACTTC. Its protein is CASSQQGAGAKNIQYF.

The DNA for the CDR3 is TGTGCCAGCAGCCAGGGGGCCGTGATCTACGAGCAGTACTTC. Protein sequence: CASSQGAVIYEQYF. The rearrangement uses TRBV3-1 (or the pseudogene TRBV3-2) and TRBJ2-7; possibly TRBD1 for D (6 bases). CDR3 length: 14 amino acids. V lost 3 bases, J lost 3 bases, and 12 bases lay in between. Germline CDR1 and CDR2: LGHDT and YNNKEL (reference sequence).

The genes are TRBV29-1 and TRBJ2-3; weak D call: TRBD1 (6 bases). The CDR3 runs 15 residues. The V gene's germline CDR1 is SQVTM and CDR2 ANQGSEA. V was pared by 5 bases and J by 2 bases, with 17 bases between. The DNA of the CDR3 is TGCAGCGTTCCTCTCGACAGGCAATACACAGATACGCAGTATTTT. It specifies CSVPLDRQYTDTQYF.

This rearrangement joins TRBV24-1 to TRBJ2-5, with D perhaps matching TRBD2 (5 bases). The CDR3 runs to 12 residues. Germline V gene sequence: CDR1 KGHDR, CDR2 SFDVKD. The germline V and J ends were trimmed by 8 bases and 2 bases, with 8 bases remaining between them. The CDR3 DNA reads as TGTGCCACCACCCGACTACAAGAGACCCAGTACTTC. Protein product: CATTRLQETQYF.

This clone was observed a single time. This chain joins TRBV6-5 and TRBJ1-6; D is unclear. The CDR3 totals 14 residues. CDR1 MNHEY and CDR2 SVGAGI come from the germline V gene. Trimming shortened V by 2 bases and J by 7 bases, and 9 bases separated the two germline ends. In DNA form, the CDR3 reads TGTGCCAGCAGTTACCGGAGCACCAATTCACCCCTCCACTTT. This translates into CASSYRSTNSPLHF.

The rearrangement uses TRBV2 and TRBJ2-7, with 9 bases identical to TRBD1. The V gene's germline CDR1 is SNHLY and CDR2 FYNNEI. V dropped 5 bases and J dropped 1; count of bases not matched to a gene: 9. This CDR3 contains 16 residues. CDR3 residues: CASSLTGTGLSYEQYF. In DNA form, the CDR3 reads TGTGCCAGCAGTCTTACCGGGACAGGGTTATCCTACGAGCAGTACTTC.

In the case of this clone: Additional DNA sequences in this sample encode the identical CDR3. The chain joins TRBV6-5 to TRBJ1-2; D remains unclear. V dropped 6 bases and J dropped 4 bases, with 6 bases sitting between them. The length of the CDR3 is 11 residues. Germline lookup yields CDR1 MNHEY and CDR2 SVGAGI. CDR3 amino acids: CASSSVYGYTF. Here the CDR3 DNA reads TGTGCCAGCAGCTCTGTCTATGGCTACACCTTC.

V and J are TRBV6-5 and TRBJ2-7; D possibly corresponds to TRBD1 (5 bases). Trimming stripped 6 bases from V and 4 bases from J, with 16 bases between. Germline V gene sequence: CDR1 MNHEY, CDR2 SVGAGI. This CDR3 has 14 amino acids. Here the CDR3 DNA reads TGTGCCAGCAGGGCCGAAGGGGCGAGATACGAGCAGTACTTC. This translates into CASRAEGARYEQYF.

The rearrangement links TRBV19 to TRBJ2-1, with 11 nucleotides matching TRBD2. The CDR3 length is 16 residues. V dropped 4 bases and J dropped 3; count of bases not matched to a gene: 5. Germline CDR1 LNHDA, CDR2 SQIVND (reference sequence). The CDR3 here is CASSTRSGRVYNEQFF. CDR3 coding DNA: TGTGCCAGTAGTACGCGTAGCGGGAGGGTCTACAATGAGCAGTTCTTC. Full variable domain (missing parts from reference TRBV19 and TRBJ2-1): DGGITQSPKYLFRKEGQNVTLSCEQNLNHDAMYWYRQDPGQGLRLIYYSQIVNDFQKGDIAEGYSVSREKKESFPLTVTSAQKNPTAFYLCASSTRSGRVYNEQFFGPGTRLTVL.

DNA for the CDR3: TGTGCCAGCAGCTTTCGTCAACAGGGACGAAGGGGAGTACGAGACGAGCAGTACTTC. Its protein is CASSFRQQGRRGVRDEQYF. The chain uses TRBV11-2 and TRBJ2-7; tentatively, D is TRBD1 (6 bases). The V end lost 3 bases, the J end lost 5 bases, and 29 bases lay between the germline ends. The germline V gene has CDR1 SGHAT and CDR2 FQNNGV. The CDR3 runs 19 residues.

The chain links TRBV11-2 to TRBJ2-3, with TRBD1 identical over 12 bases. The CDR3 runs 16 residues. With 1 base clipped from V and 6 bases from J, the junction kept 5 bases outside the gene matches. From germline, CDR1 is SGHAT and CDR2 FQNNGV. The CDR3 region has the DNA TGTGCCAGCAGCTTAGCCGGGACAGGGGGCGCCGATACGCAGTATTTT. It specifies CASSLAGTGGADTQYF.

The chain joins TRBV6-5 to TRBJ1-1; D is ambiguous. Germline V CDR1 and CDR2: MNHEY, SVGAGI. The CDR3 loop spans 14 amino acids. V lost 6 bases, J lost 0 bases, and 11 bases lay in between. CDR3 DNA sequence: TGTGCCAGCAGGAGGGCAAAGATGAACACTGAAGCTTTCTTT. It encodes CASRRAKMNTEAFF.

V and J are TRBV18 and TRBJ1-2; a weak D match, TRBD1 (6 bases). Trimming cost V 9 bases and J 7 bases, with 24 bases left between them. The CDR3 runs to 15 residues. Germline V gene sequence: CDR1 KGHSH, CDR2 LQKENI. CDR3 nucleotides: TGTGCCAGTTCCACCAAGGTGCAGGGGCAGAGTGGCTACACCTTC. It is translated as CASSTKVQGQSGYTF.

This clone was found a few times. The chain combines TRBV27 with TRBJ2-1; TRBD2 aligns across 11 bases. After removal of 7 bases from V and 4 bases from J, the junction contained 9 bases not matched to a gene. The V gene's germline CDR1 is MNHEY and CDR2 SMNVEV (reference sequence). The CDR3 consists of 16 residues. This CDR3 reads CASNIAGGGSYNEQFF. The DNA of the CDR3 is TGTGCCAGCAATATAGCGGGAGGGGGGTCGTACAATGAGCAGTTCTTC.

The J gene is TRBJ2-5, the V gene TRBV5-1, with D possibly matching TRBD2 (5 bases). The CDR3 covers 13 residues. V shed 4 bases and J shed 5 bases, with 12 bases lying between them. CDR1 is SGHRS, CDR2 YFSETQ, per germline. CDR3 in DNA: TGCGCCAGCAGCGGGAGTCCGTCGGAGACCCAGTACTTC. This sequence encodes CASSGSPSETQYF. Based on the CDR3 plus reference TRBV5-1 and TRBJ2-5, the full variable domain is KAGVTQTPRYLIKTRGQQVTLSCSPISGHRSVSWYQQTPGQGLQFLFEYFSETQRNKGNFPGRFSGRQFSNSRSEMNVSTLELGDSALYLCASSGSPSETQYFGPGTRLLVL.

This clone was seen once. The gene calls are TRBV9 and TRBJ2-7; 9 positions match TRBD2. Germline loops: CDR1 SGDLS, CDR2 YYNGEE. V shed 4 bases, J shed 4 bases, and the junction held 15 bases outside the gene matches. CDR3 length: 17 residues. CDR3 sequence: CASSPGGGAGGRYEQYF. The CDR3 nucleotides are TGTGCCAGCAGCCCTGGAGGGGGGGCGGGGGGGCGTTACGAGCAGTACTTC.

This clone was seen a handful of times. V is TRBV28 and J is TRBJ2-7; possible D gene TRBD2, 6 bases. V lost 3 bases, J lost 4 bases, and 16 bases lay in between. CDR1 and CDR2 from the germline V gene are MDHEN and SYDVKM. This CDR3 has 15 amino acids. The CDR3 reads CASSFYAGSGYEQYF. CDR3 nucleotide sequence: TGTGCCAGCAGTTTTTACGCCGGGAGTGGTTACGAGCAGTACTTC.

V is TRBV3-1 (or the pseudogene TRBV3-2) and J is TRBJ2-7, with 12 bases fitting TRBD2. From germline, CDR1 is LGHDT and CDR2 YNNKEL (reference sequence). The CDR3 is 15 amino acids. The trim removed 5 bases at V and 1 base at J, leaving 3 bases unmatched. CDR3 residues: CASSTTSGGSYEQYF. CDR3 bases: TGTGCCAGCAGCACTACTAGCGGGGGGTCCTACGAGCAGTACTTC.

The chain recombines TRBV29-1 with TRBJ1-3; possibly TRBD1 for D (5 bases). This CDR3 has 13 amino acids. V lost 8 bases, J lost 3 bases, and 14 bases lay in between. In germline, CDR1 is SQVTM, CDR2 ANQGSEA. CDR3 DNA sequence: TGCAGCTTCAGGGCCGCTGGTGGAAACACCATATATTTT. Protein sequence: CSFRAAGGNTIYF.

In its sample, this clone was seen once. Here the CDR3 DNA reads TGTGCCAGCAGTTTCCGGACTAGTGGAACAGATACGCAGTATTTT. This codes for CASSFRTSGTDTQYF. J is TRBJ2-3 and V is TRBV27; 7 bases are a match to TRBD2. V shed 3 bases, J shed 3 bases, and the junction held 6 bases outside the gene matches. Germline lookup yields CDR1 MNHEY and CDR2 SMNVEV (reference sequence). The CDR3 runs to 15 residues.

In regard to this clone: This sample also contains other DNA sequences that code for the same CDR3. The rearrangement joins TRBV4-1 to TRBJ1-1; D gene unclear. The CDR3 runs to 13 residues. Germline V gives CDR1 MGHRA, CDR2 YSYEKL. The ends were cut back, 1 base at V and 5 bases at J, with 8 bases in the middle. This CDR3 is CASSQVRGTEAFF. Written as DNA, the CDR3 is TGCGCCAGCAGCCAAGTTCGGGGAACTGAAGCTTTCTTT.

The CDR3 reads CASSPGGAADVGELFF. CDR3 nucleotide sequence: TGTGCCAGCAGCCCGGGGGGGGCGGCAGATGTCGGGGAGCTGTTTTTT. J is TRBJ2-2 and V is TRBV11-2, with TRBD2 matching 8 bases. Germline CDR1 reads SGHAT; CDR2 reads FQNNGV. V lost 5 bases and J lost 7; bases outside the gene matches: 12. The CDR3 sequence is 16 residues long.

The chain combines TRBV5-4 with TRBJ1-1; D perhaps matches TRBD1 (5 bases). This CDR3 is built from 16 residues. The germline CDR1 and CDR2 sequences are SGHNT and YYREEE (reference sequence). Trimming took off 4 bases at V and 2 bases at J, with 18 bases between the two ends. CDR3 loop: CASSPSIRVGNTEAFF. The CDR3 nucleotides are TGTGCCAGCAGCCCTTCTATCAGGGTGGGTAACACTGAAGCTTTCTTT.

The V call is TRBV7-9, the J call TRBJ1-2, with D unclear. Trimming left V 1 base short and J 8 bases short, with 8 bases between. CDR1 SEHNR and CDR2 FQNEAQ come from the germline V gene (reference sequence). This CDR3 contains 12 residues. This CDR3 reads CASSLDLRGYTF. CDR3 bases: TGTGCCAGCAGCTTAGACCTGAGGGGCTACACCTTC. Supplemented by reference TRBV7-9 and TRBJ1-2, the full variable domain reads DTGVSQNPRHKITKRGQNVTFRCDPISEHNRLYWYRQTLGQGPEFLTYFQNEAQLEKSRLLSDRFSAERPKGSFSTLEIQRTEQGDSAMYLCASSLDLRGYTFGSGTRLTVV.

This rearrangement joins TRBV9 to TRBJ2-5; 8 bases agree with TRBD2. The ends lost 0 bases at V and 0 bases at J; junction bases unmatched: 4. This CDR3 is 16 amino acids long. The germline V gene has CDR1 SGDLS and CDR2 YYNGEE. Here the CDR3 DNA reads TGTGCCAGCAGCGTAGCCCAGCGGGAGTACCAAGAGACCCAGTACTTC. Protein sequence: CASSVAQREYQETQYF.

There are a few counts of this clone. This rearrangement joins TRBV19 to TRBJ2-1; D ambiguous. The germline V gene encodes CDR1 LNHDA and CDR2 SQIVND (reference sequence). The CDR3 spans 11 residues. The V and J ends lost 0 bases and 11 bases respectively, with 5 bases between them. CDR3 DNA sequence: TGTGCCAGTAGTATAGAACAAAAGCAGTTCTTC. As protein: CASSIEQKQFF.